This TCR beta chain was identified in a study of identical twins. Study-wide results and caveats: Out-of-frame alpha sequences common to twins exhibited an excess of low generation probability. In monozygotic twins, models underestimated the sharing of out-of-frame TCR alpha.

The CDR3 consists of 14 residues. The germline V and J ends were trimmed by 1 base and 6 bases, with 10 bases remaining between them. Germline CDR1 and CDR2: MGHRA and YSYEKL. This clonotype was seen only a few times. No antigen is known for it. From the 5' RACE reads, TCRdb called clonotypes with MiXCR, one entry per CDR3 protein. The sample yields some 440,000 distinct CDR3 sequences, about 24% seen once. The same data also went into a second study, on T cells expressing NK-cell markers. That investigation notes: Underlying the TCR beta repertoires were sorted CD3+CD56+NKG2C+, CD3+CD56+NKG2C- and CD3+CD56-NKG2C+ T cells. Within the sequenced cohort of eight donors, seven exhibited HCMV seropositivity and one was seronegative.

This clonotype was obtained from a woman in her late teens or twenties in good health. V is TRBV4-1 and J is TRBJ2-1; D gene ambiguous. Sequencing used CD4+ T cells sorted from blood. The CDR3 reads CASSQGGTFNEQFF. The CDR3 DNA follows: TGCGCCAGCAGCCAAGGAGGAACCTTCAATGAGCAGTTCTTC.